Each of the 8 T cell receptor beta chains below was sequenced from the same sample in a study of blood T cell repertoires in COVID-19. Measured with immunoSEQ multiplex PCR; TCRdb has only the in-frame clones, and not every one. The sample holds some 28,000 clones, about 89% seen once. Sequencing input: peripheral blood. The receptors come from a human donor in a cohort sampled during active COVID-19.

The sample holds one count of this clone. The chain combines TRBV20-1 with TRBJ1-2, with no clear D. The V gene lost 3 bases and the J gene lost 2 bases, with 28 bases spanning the gap. CDR3 length: 19 amino acids. Germline V CDR1 and CDR2: DFQATT, SNEGSKA (reference sequence). The CDR3 region has the DNA TGCAGTGCTAGTGGGCTCATGAATACCTCGGGATTAGGAAACTATGGCTACACCTTC. Translating it yields CSASGLMNTSGLGNYGYTF.

The V and J genes are TRBV6-5 and TRBJ1-2; weak D call: TRBD1 (5 bases). The V gene lost 7 bases and the J gene lost 3 bases, with 15 bases spanning the gap. Germline values: CDR1 MNHEY, CDR2 SVGAGI. There are 14 residues in the CDR3. CDR3: CASTTRGGYYGYTF. In DNA form, the CDR3 reads TGTGCCAGCACAACCCGGGGGGGTTACTATGGCTACACCTTC.

The V gene is TRBV3-1 (or the pseudogene TRBV3-2), the J gene TRBJ2-5, with D perhaps matching TRBD2 (5 bases). The V gene's germline CDR1 is LGHDT and CDR2 YNNKEL (reference sequence). This CDR3 has 14 residues. The V end was cut by 4 bases, the J end by 0 bases, with 9 bases between. In DNA, the CDR3 is TGTGCCAGCAGCCCATCCGGGAACCAAGAGACCCAGTACTTC. It is translated as CASSPSGNQETQYF.

The chain has TRBV5-1 and TRBJ1-1, with 9 nucleotides matching TRBD1. The trim removed 4 bases at V and 3 bases at J, leaving 4 bases unmatched. The CDR3 totals 14 residues. Looked up from germline, CDR1 is SGHRS and CDR2 is YFSETQ. This CDR3 is CASSLGQGYTEAFF. The CDR3 DNA sequence: TGCGCCAGCAGCCTCGGACAGGGGTACACTGAAGCTTTCTTT.

This sequence joins TRBV4-1 and TRBJ1-5; possible D gene TRBD1, 5 bases. The CDR3 consists of 16 residues. The V and J ends lost 1 base and 0 bases respectively, with 10 bases between them. Germline V gene lookup returns CDR1 MGHRA and CDR2 YSYEKL. CDR3 nucleotide sequence: TGCGCCAGCAGCCAAGGAACGACAGTTAGCAATCAGCCCCAGCATTTT. Residues: CASSQGTTVSNQPQHF.

The CDR3 DNA follows: TGTGCCACCAGTGATACCGGAGGAAACACCGGGGAGCTGTTTTTT. Amino acid sequence: CATSDTGGNTGELFF. V usage is TRBV24-1 and J usage is TRBJ2-2, with a weak D call TRBD2 (5 bases). There are 15 residues in the CDR3. Germline CDR1 KGHDR, CDR2 SFDVKD. V shed 3 bases and J shed 2 bases, with 9 bases lying between them.

This chain connects TRBV7-8 to TRBJ2-3; 10 nucleotides match TRBD1. From germline, CDR1 is SGHVS and CDR2 FQNEAQ. J lost 4 bases, V lost 4 bases, and 8 bases had no gene match. The CDR3 totals 16 residues. CDR3 DNA: TGTGCCAGCAGCTCCACGGGACAGGGGTTGGCAGATACGCAGTATTTT. This encodes CASSSTGQGLADTQYF.

Here the CDR3 DNA reads TGTGCCAGCAGTTTCAGGGTTGGAACTGAAGCTTTCTTT. Amino acids: CASSFRVGTEAFF. The chain uses TRBV12-3 or TRBV12-4 and TRBJ1-1; tentatively, D is TRBD1 (5 bases). V was shortened by 3 bases and J by 5 bases, with 10 bases between the two germline ends. The CDR3 covers 13 residues.